These T cell receptor beta chains were read from a single sample in a study of vaccination and CD4 T cells after COVID-19. These TCRs' antigens remain unknown. TCRdb re-derived calls from the PCR reads in MiXCR, one entry per CDR3 protein. The table has roughly 6,800 distinct CDR3 sequences, under 55% seen once; the top ten hold approximately 14%. Sequenced sample: CD4+ T cells from blood, cultured in vitro. The receptors were gathered from a human donor in good health. The CDR3 runs from the conserved cysteine through the conserved F or W. D genes are given only for firm matches. Clone size, where shown, is once, few, many, or a class for clones that have expanded.

NA	TRBV20-1	TRBJ1-6	few	TGCAGTGCTAGGGGGGGTTCAGATTCACCCCTCCACTTT	CSARGGSDSPLHF
NA	TRBV27	TRBJ1-5	medium-sized	TGTGCCAGCAGTTTTATGGGACAGCCCCAGCATTTT	CASSFMGQPQHF
NA	TRBV25-1	TRBJ1-3	NA	TGTGCCAGCAGTGACGTACCCGGGACAAGCTCTGGAAACACCATATATTTT	CASSDVPGTSSGNTIYF
NA	TRBV10-3	TRBJ2-2	NA	TGTGCCATCAGTGAGTCGAGGGATGCCGGGGAGCTGTTTTTT	CAISESRDAGELFF
NA	TRBV11-1	TRBJ2-7	NA	TGTGCCAGCAGCTTAAGTTACGCCTACGAGCAGTACTTC	CASSLSYAYEQYF
NA	TRBV6-1	TRBJ1-5	NA	TGTGCCAGCAGCCGAGAGGTAGAGCAGCCCCAGCATTTT	CASSREVEQPQHF
NA	TRBV30	TRBJ1-1	NA	TGTGCCTGGAGTGTAGAATTCTTTGAAGCTTTCTTT	CAWSVEFFEAFF
TRBD1	TRBV15	TRBJ1-6	few	TGTGCCACCAGCATCAGGGGGCGCATTTCCTATAATTCACCCCTCCACTTT	CATSIRGRISYNSPLHF
TRBD1	TRBV30	TRBJ1-5	NA	TGTGCCTGGAGTCCGATCGACAGGGGAATCAGTCAGCCCCAGCATTTT	CAWSPIDRGISQPQHF
NA	TRBV9	TRBJ2-3	NA	TGTGCCAGCAGCGTAGCGCGTAGCACAGATACGCAGTATTTT	CASSVARSTDTQYF
TRBD1	TRBV6-5	TRBJ1-1	NA	TGTGCCAGCAGTTCGGGACAGGGGGCGCGCGGATGGAGAGACACTGAAGCTTTCTTT	CASSSGQGARGWRDTEAFF
NA	TRBV5-6	TRBJ1-2	few	TGTGCCAGCAGCTTGGGGAGGGCTGGCTATGGCTACACCTTC	CASSLGRAGYGYTF